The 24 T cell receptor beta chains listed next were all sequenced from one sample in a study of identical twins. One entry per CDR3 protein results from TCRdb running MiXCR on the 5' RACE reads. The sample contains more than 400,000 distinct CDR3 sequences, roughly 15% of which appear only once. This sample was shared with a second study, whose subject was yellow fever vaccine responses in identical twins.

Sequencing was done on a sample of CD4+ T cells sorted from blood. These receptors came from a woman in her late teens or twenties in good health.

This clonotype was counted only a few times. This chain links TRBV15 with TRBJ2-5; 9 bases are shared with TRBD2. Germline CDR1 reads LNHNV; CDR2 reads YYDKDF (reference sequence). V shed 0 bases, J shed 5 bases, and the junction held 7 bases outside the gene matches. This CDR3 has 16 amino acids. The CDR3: CATSRDFSGGKETQYF. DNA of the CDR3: TGTGCCACCAGCAGAGATTTTAGCGGGGGTAAGGAGACCCAGTACTTC.

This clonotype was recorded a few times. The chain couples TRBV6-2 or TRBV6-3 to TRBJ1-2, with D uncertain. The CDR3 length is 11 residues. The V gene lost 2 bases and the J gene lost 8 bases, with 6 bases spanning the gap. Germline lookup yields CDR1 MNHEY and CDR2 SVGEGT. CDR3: CASSYPRGYTF. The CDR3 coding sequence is TGTGCCAGCAGTTACCCCCGGGGCTACACCTTC.

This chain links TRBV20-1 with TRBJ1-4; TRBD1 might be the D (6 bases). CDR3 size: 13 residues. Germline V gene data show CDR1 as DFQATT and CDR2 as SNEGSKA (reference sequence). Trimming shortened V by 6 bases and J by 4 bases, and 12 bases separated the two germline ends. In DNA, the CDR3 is TGCAGTGCAAACGGACAGATTAATGAAAAACTGTTTTTT. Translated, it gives CSANGQINEKLFF.

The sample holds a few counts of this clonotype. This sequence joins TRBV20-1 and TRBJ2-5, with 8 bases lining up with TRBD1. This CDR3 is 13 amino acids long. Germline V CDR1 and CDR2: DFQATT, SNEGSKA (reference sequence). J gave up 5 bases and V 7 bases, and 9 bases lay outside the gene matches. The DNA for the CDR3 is TGCAGTGTCCCGGGACAGGACCGTGAGACCCAGTACTTC. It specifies CSVPGQDRETQYF.

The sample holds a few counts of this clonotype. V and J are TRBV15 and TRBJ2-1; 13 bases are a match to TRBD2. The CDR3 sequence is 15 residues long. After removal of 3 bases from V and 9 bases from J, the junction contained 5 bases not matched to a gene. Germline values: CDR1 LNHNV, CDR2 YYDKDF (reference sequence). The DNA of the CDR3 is TGTGCCACCAGCAGGTCGGGACTAGCGGGGAGTGAGCAGTTCTTC. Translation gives CATSRSGLAGSEQFF. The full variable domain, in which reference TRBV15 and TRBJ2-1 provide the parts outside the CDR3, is DAMVIQNPRYQVTQFGKPVTLSCSQTLNHNVMYWYQQKSSQAPKLLFHYYDKDFNNEADTPDNFQSRRPNTSFCFLDIRSPGLGDTAMYLCATSRSGLAGSEQFFGPGTRLTVL.

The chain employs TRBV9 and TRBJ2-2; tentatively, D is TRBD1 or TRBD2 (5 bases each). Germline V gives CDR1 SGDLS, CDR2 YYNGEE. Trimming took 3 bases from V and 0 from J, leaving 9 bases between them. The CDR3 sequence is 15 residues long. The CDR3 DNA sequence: TGTGCCAGCAGCGCCGGGACGTCGAACACCGGGGAGCTGTTTTTT. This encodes CASSAGTSNTGELFF.

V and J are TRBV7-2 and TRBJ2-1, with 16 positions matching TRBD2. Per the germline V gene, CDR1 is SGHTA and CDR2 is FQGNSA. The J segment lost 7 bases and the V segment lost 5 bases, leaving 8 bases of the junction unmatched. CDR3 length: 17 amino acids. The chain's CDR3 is CASSIPGLAGGSNEQFF. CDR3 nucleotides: TGTGCCAGCAGCATACCGGGACTAGCGGGAGGGAGTAATGAGCAGTTCTTC.

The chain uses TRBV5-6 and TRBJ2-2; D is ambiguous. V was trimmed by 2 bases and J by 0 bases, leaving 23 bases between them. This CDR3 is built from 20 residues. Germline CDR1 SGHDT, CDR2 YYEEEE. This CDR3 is CASSFSQDGRRAANTGELFF. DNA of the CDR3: TGTGCCAGCAGCTTCTCCCAAGACGGGCGACGCGCGGCGAACACCGGGGAGCTGTTTTTT. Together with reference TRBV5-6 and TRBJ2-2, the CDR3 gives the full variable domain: DAGVTQSPTHLIKTRGQQVTLRCSPKSGHDTVSWYQQALGQGPQFIFQYYEEEERQRGNFPDRFSGHQFPNYSSELNVNALLLGDSALYLCASSFSQDGRRAANTGELFFGEGSRLTVL.

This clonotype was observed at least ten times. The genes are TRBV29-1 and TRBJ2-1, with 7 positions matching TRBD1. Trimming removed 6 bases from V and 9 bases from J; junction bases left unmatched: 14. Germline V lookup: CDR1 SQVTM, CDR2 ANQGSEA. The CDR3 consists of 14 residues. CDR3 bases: TGCAGCGTCCGACAGGGCCCAGCTGTCAGTGAGCAGTTCTTC. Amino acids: CSVRQGPAVSEQFF.

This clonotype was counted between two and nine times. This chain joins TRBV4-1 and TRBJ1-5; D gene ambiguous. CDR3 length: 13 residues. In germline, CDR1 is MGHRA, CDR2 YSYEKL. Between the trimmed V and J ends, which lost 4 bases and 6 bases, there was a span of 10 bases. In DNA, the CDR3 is TGCGCCAGCAGCCCCCAGATGGGTCAGCCCCAGCATTTT. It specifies CASSPQMGQPQHF.

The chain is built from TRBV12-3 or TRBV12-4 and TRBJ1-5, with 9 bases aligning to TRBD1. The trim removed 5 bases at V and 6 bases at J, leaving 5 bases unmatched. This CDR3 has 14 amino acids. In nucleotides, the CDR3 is TGTGCCAGCAGTCGAGGACAGGGGAGTCAGCCCCAGCATTTT. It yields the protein CASSRGQGSQPQHF.

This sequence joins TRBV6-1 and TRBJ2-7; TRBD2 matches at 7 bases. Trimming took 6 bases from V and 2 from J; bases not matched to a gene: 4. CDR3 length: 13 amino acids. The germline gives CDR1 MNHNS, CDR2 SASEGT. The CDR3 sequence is CASSGTTTYEQYF. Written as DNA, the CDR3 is TGTGCCAGCAGCGGGACTACCACCTACGAGCAGTACTTC.

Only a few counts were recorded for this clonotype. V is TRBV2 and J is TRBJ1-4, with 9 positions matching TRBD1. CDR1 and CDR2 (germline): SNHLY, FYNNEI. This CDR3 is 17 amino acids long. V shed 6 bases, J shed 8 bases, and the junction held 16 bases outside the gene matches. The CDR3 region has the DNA TGTGCCAGCAGCCAACTTGGACAGGGGCATCGTGGAGAAAAACTGTTTTTT. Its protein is CASSQLGQGHRGEKLFF.

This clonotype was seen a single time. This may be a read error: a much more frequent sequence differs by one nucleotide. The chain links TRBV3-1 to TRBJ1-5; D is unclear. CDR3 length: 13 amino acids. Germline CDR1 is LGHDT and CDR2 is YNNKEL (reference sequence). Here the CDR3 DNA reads TGTGCCAGCATCCAAGAAGGTGGGCAGCCCCAGCATTTT. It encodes CASIQEGGQPQHF. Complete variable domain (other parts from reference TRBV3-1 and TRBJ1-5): DTAVSQTPKYLVTQMGNDKSIKCEQNLGHDTMYWYKQDSKKFLKIMFSYNNKELIINETVPNRFSPKSPDKAHLNLHINSLELGDSAVYFCASIQEGGQPQHFGDGTRLSIL.

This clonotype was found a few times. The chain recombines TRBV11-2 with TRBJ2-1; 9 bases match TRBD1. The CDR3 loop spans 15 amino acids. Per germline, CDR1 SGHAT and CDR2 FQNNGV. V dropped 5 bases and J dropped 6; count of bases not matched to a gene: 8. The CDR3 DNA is TGTGCCAGCAGCCCCCCGGGACAGGGCCCCAATGAGCAGTTCTTC. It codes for CASSPPGQGPNEQFF.

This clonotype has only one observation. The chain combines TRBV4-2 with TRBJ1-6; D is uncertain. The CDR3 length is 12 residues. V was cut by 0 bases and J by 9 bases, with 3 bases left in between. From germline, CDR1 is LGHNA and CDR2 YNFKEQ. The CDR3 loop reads CASSQESSPLHF. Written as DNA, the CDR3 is TGTGCCAGCAGCCAAGAGTCTTCACCCCTCCACTTT.

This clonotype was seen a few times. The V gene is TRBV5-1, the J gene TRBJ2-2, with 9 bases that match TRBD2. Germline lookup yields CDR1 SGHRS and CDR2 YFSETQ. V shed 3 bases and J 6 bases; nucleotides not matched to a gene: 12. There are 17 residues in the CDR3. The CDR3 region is CASSWTGSGTSPGELFF. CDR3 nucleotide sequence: TGCGCCAGCAGCTGGACCGGCTCCGGGACTAGCCCCGGGGAGCTGTTTTTT.

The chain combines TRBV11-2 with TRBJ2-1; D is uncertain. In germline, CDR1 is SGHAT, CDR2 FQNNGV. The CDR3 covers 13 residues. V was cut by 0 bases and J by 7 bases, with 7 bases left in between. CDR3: CASSLDSQNEQFF. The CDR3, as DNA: TGTGCCAGCAGCTTAGATAGCCAAAATGAGCAGTTCTTC.

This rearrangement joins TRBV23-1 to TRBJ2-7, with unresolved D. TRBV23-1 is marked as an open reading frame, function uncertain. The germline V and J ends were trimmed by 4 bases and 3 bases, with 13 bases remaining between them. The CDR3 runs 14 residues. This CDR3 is CASSPTTDGYEQYV. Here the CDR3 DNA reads TGCGCCAGCAGTCCCACAACGGACGGCTACGAGCAGTACGTC.

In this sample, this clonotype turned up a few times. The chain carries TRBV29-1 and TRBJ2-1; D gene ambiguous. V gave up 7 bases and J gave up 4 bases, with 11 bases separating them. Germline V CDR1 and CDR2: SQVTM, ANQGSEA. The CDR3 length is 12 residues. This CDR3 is CSAGEWYNEQFF. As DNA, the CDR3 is TGCAGCGCAGGTGAATGGTACAATGAGCAGTTCTTC.

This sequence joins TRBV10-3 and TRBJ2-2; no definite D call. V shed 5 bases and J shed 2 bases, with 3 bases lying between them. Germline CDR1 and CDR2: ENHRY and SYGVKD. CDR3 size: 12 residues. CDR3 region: CAISINTGELFF. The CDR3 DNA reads TGTGCCATCAGTATCAACACCGGGGAGCTGTTTTTT.

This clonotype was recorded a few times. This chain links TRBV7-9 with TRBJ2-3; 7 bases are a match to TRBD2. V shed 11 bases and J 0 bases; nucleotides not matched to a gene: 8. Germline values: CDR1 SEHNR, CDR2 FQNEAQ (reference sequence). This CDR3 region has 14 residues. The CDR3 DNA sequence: TGTGCCGCCTCAAGCGGGACCAGCACAGATACGCAGTATTTT. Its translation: CAASSGTSTDTQYF.

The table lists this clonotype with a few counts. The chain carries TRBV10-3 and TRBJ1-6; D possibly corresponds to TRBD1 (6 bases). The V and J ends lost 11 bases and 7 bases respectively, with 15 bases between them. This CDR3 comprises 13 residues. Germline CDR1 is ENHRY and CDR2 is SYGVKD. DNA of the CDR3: TGTGCCGCCAGTATCAGGGGAAATTCACCCCTCCACTTT. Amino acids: CAASIRGNSPLHF.

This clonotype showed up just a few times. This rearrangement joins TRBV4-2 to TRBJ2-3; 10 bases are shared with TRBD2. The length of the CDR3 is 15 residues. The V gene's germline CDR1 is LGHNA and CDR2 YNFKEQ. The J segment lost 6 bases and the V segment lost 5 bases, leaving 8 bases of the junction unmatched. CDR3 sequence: CASSSPGTSADTQYF. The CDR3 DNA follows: TGTGCCAGCAGCTCACCCGGGACTAGCGCCGATACGCAGTATTTT.